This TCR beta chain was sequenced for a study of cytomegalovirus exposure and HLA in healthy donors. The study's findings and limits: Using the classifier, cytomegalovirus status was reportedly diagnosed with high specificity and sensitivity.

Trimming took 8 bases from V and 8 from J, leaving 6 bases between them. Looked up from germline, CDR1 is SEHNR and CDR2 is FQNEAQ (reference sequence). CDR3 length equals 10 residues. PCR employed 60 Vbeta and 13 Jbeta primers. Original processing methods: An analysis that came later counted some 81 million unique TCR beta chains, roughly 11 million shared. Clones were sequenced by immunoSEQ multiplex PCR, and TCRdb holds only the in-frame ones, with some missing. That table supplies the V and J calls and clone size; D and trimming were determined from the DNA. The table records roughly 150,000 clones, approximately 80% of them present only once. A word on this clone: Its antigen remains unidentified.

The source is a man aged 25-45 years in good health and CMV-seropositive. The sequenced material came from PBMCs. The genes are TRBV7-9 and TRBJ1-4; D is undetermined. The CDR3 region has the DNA TGTGCCAGCCGCGGCGAAAAACTGTTTTTT. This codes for CASRGEKLFF. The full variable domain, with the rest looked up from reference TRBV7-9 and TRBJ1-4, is DTGVSQNPRHKITKRGQNVTFRCDPISEHNRLYWYRQTLGQGPEFLTYFQNEAQLEKSRLLSDRFSAERPKGSFSTLEIQRTEQGDSAMYLCASRGEKLFFGSGTQLSVL.